This TCR beta chain was retrieved from a study of chemoradiotherapy in HPV16-positive cancers (dated by TCRdb to the early 2020s). For context, the study as a whole: Candidate HPV-specific T-cell clones and common TCR motifs were defined by functional T-cell assays performed on cells from two HPV16-positive patients. The study set out to ask whether T-cell immunity against the HPV oncoproteins E6 and E7 changes over the course of chemoradiotherapy and whether that immunity affects survival. The candidate HPV-specific TCRs and motifs were then tracked in TCR repertoires from around 93 patients with HPV-related cancers.

Note on this clone: This clone's antigen is unknown. No clone much larger than this one lies a single base away; base qualities are absent.

The germline V gene encodes CDR1 SGHRS and CDR2 YFSETQ. A distance of 18 bases separates the germline ends of V and J, which lose 2 bases and 4 bases respectively. The CDR3 contains 16 residues, cysteine and phenylalanine counted. The kept DNA is CDR3 alone, 48 bases in frame from the first base. Library preparation employed the immunoSEQ multiplex PCR assay. In TCRdb, the immuneACCESS table is reduced to in-frame sequences with V and J assigned. These tables do not hold every clone; where another copy was compared, an unresolved V gene accounts for under half, and the others remain unexplained. This sample lists more than 2,500 clones; around 77% were detected once. Approximately 13% of the sample belongs to the ten largest clones. Overall results and qualifications from the work: Expansion of candidate HPV-specific clones and E7-related TCR motifs was observed in the tumor microenvironment during treatment, whereas no such expansion was observed for non-HPV-specific T cells. The functional definition of HPV-specific T cells was derived from only two HPV16-positive patients, and the survival association was reported for HPV16-positive patients. Improved recurrence-free survival in HPV16-positive patients was associated with expansion of HPV-responsive T cells during chemoradiotherapy.

Repertoires were sampled multiple times during chemoradiotherapy, which allowed clonal expansion in the tumor microenvironment to be followed. The TCR comes from a human donor with HPV-associated anogenital cancer. The chain couples TRBV5-1 to TRBJ2-5, with TRBD2 as a weak D call on 7 bases. This sample was obtained from a patient who underwent chemoradiotherapy. The CDR3 sequence is CASSFQGGGRRETQYF. The DNA reads TGCGCCAGCAGCTTTCAAGGCGGGGGCCGGAGAGAGACCCAGTACTTC.